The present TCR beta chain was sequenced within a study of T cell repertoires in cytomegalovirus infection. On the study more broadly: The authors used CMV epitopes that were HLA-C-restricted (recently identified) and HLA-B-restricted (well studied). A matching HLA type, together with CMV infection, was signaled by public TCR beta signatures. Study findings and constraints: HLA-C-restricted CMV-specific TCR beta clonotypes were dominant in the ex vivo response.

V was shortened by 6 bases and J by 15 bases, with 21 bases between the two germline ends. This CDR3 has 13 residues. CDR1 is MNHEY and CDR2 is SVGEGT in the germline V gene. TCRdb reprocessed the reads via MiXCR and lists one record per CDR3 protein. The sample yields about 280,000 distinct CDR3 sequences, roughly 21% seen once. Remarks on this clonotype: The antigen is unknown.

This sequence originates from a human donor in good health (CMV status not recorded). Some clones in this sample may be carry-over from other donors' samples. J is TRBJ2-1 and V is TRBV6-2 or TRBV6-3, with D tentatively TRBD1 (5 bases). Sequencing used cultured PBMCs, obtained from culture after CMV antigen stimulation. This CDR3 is CASSDQRTGVWFF. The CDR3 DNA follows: TGTGCCAGCAGCGACCAGCGTACAGGAGTTTGGTTCTTC.